These T cell receptor beta chains were read from a single sample in a study of T cell changes during pregnancy in multiple sclerosis. Sequenced by immunoSEQ multiplex PCR; TCRdb stores in-frame clones only, minus some. This table has approximately 100,000 clones, roughly nine tenths appearing once. The sequences come from peripheral blood, collected in the second trimester of pregnancy. These receptors all stem from a female donor with multiple sclerosis, enrolled in a pregnancy study. Both conserved end residues are part of each CDR3. D genes are given only for firm matches. Clone size, where shown, is once, few, many, or a class for clones that have expanded.

>TRBV5-1|TRBJ1-2|-|TRBD1
CASSPSGGGQGYGYTF
TGCGCCAGCAGCCCAAGTGGTGGGGGACAGGGCTATGGCTACACCTTC
>TRBV25-1|TRBJ1-1|-|-
CASSPGNTEAFF
TGTGCCAGCAGCCCAGGGAACACTGAAGCTTTCTTT
>TRBV18|TRBJ1-5|-|-
CASSPGGGNQPQHF
TGTGCCAGCTCACCGGGGGGAGGAAATCAGCCCCAGCATTTT
>TRBV2|TRBJ2-7|-|-
CASSSLSESIYEQYF
TGTGCCAGCAGTTCGCTGAGTGAGTCCATCTACGAGCAGTACTTC
>TRBV5-6|TRBJ2-2|-|-
CASSLGVAYDTGELFF
TGTGCCAGCAGCCTCGGAGTAGCGTATGACACCGGGGAGCTGTTTTTT
>TRBV7-6|TRBJ1-2|-|-
CASSLTRGYGYTF
TGTGCCAGCAGCTTAACCAGAGGGTATGGCTACACCTTC
>TRBV5-8|TRBJ1-5|-|TRBD1
CASSPYRGHSNQPQHF
TGTGCCAGCAGCCCGTACAGGGGCCATAGCAATCAGCCCCAGCATTTT
>TRBV15|TRBJ2-1|-|TRBD2
CATSKSGTSYNEQFF
TGTGCCACCAGCAAAAGCGGGACCTCCTACAATGAGCAGTTCTTC
>TRBV20-1|TRBJ1-1|-|-
CSAPDFSEAFF
TGCAGTGCTCCGGACTTTTCCGAAGCTTTCTTT
>TRBV28|TRBJ2-3|-|-
CASSLNLAASTDTQYF
TGTGCCAGCAGTTTAAATCTAGCAGCTAGCACAGATACGCAGTATTTT
>TRBV6-1|TRBJ2-1|-|-
CASSEERDSYNEQFF
TGTGCCAGCAGTGAAGAAAGAGACTCCTACAATGAGCAGTTCTTC
>TRBV5-1|TRBJ1-6|-|TRBD1
CASSLAGQGNSPLHF
TGCGCCAGCAGCTTGGCCGGACAGGGTAATTCACCCCTCCACTTT
>TRBV7-6|TRBJ2-7|-|-
CASSSVLTGGTYEQYF
TGTGCCAGCAGCTCCGTATTGACAGGCGGAACCTACGAGCAGTACTTC
>TRBV19|TRBJ1-2|-|TRBD1
CASSIITGGAKGYTF
TGTGCCAGTAGTATAATAACAGGGGGCGCAAAAGGCTACACCTTC
>TRBV7-9|TRBJ2-3|-|-
CASSRLTGTDTQYF
TGTGCCAGCAGCCGCCTGACAGGCACAGATACGCAGTATTTT
>TRBV19|TRBJ1-1|-|-
CASTSDPGLRNTEAFF
TGTGCCAGTACCTCCGATCCAGGGCTGAGGAACACTGAAGCTTTCTTT
>TRBV13|TRBJ1-1|once|TRBD1
CASSLDQGGFGVAEAFF
TGTGCCAGCAGCTTAGATCAGGGGGGATTCGGTGTCGCTGAAGCTTTCTTT
>TRBV4-2|TRBJ1-1|-|-
CASSRGLENTEAFF
TGTGCCAGCAGCCGGGGCTTAGAGAACACTGAAGCTTTCTTT
>TRBV9|TRBJ2-7|-|-
CASSEQGEFGYEQYF
TGTGCCAGCAGCGAACAGGGCGAGTTCGGCTACGAGCAGTACTTC
>TRBV18|TRBJ1-4|-|-
CASSPPGWDEKLFF
TGTGCCAGCTCACCGCCAGGGTGGGATGAAAAACTGTTTTTT
>TRBV6-1|TRBJ1-5|-|-
CASRTDSNQPQHF
TGTGCCAGCCGTACAGATAGCAATCAGCCCCAGCATTTT
>TRBV14|TRBJ2-1|-|-
CASSQVSFREEQFF
TGTGCCAGCAGCCAAGTGAGTTTCCGAGAGGAGCAGTTCTTC
>TRBV27|TRBJ2-3|-|-
CASRGSPTDTQYF
TGTGCCAGCAGGGGGAGTCCCACAGATACGCAGTATTTT
>TRBV28|TRBJ2-1|-|TRBD2
CASSPPGLAGDEQFF
TGTGCCAGCAGCCCCCCGGGACTAGCGGGAGATGAGCAGTTCTTC
>TRBV2|TRBJ2-3|-|-
CASSVGVTDTQYF
TGTGCCAGCAGTGTAGGGGTTACAGATACGCAGTATTTT
>TRBV7-2|TRBJ2-3|-|TRBD2
CASSPTSGSADTQYF
TGTGCCAGCAGCCCGACTAGCGGGAGCGCAGATACGCAGTATTTT
>TRBV4-1|TRBJ2-6|-|-
CASSPRTGGGSGANVLTF
TGCGCCAGCAGCCCCCGGACGGGGGGCGGATCTGGGGCCAACGTCCTGACTTTC
>TRBV5-5|TRBJ1-1|-|-
CASSPTGLNTEAFF
TGTGCCAGCAGTCCGACAGGCCTGAACACTGAAGCTTTCTTT
>TRBV6-1|TRBJ1-1|-|-
CASRPGTITEAFF
TGTGCCAGCAGACCTGGGACAATCACTGAAGCTTTCTTT
>TRBV5-6|TRBJ1-2|-|TRBD1
CASSPPTGTGYTF
TGTGCCAGCAGCCCACCGACAGGGACCGGCTACACCTTC
>TRBV6-5|TRBJ2-2|-|-
CASSYGRVSKAGELFF
TGTGCCAGCAGCTACGGTCGGGTTTCTAAGGCCGGGGAGCTGTTTTTT
>TRBV30|TRBJ1-2|-|TRBD1
CACQGAKGYTF
TGTGCCTGTCAGGGGGCAAAGGGCTACACCTTC
>TRBV27|TRBJ2-5|-|-
CASSLVASQETQYF
TGTGCCAGCAGTTTAGTCGCTAGCCAAGAGACCCAGTACTTC
>TRBV2|TRBJ1-6|few|-
CASSSTGGTGNSPLHF
TGTGCCAGCAGTTCCACCGGCGGGACGGGGAATTCACCCCTCCACTTT
>TRBV6-5|TRBJ2-1|-|-
CASRYEDEQFF
TGTGCCAGCAGATATGAGGATGAGCAGTTCTTC
>TRBV7-9|TRBJ2-2|-|-
CASSGGGELAGELFF
TGTGCCAGCAGCGGGGGGGGCGAGTTGGCCGGGGAGCTGTTTTTT
>TRBV23-1|TRBJ1-4|-|-
CASSTIDRNNEKLFF
TGCGCCAGCAGTACCATCGACAGGAACAATGAAAAACTGTTTTTT
>TRBV6-6|TRBJ1-5|-|TRBD1
CASRKDRADQPQHF
TGTGCCAGCAGAAAGGACAGGGCGGATCAGCCCCAGCATTTT